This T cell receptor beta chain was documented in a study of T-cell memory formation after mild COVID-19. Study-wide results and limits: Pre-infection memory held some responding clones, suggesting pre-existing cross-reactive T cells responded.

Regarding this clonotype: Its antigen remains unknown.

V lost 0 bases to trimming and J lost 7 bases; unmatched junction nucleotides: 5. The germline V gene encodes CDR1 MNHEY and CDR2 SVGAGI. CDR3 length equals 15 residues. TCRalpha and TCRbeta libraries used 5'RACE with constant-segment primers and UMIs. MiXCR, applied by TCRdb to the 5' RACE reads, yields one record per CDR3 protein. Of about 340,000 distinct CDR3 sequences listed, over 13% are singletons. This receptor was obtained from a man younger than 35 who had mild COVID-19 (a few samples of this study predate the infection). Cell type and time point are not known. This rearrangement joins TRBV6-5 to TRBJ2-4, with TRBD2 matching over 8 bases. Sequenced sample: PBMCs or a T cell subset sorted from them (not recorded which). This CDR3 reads CASSYSAGAANIQYF. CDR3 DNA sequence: TGTGCCAGCAGTTACTCAGCGGGGGCCGCTAACATTCAGTACTTC.